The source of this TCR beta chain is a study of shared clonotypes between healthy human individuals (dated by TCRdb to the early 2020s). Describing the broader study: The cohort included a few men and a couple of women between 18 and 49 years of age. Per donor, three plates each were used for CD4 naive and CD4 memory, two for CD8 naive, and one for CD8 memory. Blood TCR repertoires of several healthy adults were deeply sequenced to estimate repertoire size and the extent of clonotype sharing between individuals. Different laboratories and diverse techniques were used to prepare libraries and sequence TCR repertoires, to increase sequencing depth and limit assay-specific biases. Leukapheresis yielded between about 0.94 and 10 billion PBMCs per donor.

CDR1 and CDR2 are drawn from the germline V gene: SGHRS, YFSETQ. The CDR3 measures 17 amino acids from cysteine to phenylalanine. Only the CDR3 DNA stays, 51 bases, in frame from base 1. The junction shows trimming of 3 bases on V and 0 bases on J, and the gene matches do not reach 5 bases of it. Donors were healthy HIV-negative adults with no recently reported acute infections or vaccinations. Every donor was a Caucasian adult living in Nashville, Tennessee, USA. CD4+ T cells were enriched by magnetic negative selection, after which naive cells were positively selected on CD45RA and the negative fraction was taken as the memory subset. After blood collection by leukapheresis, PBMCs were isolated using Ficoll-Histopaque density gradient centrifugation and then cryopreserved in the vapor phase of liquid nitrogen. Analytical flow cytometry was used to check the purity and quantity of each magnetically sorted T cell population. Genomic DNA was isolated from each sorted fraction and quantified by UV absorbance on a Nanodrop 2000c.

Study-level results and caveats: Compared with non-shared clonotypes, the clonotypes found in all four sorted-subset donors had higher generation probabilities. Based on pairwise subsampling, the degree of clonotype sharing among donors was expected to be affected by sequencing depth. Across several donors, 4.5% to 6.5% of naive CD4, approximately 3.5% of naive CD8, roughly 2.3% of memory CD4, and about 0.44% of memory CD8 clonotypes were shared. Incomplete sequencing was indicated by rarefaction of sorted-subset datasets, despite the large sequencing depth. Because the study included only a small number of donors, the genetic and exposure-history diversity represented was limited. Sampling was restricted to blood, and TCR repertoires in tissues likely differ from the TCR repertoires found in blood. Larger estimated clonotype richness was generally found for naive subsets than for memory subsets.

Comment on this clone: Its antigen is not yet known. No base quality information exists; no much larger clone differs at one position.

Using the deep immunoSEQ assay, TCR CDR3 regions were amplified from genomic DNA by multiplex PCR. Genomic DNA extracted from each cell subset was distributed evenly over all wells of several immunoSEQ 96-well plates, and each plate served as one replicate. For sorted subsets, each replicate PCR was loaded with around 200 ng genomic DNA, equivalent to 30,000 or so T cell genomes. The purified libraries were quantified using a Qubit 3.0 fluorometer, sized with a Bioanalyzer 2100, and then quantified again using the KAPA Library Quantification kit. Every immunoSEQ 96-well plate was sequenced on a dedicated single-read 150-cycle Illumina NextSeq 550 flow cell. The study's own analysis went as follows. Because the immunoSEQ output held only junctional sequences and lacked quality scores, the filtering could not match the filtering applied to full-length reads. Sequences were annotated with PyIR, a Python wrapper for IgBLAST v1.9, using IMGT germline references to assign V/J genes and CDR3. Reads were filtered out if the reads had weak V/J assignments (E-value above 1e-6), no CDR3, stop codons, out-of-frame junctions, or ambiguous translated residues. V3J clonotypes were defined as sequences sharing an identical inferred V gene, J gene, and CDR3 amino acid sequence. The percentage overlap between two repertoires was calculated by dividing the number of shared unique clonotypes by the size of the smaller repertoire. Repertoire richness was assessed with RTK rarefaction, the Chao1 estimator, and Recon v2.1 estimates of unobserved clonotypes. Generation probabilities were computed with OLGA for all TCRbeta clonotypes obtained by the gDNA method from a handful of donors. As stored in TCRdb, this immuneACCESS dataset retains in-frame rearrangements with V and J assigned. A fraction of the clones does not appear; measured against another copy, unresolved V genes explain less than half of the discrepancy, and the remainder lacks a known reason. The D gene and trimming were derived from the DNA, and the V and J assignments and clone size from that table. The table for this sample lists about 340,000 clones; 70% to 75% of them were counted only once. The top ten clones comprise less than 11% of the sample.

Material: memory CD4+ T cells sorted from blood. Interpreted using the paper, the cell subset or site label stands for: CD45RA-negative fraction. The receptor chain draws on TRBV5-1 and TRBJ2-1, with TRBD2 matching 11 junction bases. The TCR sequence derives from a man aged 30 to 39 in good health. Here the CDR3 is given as CASSSLGTSGSYNEQFF. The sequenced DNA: TGCGCCAGCAGCTCCCTAGGGACTAGCGGCTCCTACAATGAGCAGTTCTTC.